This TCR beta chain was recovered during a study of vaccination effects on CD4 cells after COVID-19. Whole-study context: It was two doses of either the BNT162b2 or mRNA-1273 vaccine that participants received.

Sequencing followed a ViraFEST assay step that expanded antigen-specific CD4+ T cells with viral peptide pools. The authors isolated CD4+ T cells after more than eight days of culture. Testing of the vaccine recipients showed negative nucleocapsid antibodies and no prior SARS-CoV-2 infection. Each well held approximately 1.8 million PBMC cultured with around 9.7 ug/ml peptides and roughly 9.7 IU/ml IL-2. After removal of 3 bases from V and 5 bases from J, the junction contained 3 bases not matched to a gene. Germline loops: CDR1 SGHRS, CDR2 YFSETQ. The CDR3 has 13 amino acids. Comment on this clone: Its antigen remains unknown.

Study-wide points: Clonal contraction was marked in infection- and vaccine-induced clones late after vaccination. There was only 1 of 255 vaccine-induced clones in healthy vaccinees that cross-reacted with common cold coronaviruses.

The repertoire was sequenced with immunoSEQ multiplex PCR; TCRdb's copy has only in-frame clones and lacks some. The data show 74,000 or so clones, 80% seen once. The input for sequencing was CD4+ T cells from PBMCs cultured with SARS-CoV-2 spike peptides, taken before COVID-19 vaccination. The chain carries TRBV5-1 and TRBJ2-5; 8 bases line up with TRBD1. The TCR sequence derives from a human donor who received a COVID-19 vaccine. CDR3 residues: CASSSQGAETQYF. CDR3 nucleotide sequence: TGCGCCAGCAGCTCGCAGGGGGCGGAGACCCAGTACTTC. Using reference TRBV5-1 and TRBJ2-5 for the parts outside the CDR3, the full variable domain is KAGVTQTPRYLIKTRGQQVTLSCSPISGHRSVSWYQQTPGQGLQFLFEYFSETQRNKGNFPGRFSGRQFSNSRSEMNVSTLELGDSALYLCASSSQGAETQYFGPGTRLLVL.